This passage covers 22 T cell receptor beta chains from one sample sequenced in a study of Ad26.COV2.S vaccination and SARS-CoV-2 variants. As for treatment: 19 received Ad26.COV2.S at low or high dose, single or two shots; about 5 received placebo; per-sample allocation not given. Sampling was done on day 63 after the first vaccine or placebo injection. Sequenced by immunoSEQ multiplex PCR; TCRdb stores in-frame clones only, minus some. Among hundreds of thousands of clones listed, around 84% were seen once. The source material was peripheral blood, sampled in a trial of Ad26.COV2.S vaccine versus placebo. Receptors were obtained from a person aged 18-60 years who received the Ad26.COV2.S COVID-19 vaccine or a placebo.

CDR3: CASSTNPLNTGELFF. CDR3 nucleotide sequence: TGTGCCAGCAGCACAAACCCACTAAACACCGGGGAGCTGTTTTTT. This chain uses TRBV7-9 with TRBJ2-2; D remains unclear. This CDR3 contains 15 residues. Trimming removed 5 bases at V and 2 bases at J, with 12 bases between. Per the germline V gene, CDR1 is SEHNR and CDR2 is FQNEAQ (reference sequence).

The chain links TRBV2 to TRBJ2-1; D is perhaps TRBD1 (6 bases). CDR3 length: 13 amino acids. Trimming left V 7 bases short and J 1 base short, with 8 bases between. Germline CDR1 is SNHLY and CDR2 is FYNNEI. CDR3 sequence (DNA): TGTGCCAGCAACAGGGAGTCCTACAATGAGCAGTTCTTC. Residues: CASNRESYNEQFF.

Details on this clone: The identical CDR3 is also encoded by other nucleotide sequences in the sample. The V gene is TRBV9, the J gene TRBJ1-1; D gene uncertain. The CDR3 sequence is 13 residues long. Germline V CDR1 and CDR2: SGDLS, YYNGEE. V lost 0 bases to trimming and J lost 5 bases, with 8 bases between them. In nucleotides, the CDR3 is TGTGCCAGCAGCGTAGTTCAAGGTACTGAAGCTTTCTTT. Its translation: CASSVVQGTEAFF.

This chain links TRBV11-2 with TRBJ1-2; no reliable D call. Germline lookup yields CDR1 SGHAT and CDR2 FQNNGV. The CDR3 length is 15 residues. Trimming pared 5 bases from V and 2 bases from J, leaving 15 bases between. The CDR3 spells CASSPKTDGNYGYTF. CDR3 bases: TGTGCCAGCAGCCCAAAGACCGACGGGAACTATGGCTACACCTTC. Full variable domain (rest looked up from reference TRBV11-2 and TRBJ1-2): EAGVAQSPRYKIIEKRQSVAFWCNPISGHATLYWYQQILGQGPKLLIQFQNNGVVDDSQLPKDRFSAERLKGVDSTLKIQPAKLEDSAVYLCASSPKTDGNYGYTFGSGTRLTVV.

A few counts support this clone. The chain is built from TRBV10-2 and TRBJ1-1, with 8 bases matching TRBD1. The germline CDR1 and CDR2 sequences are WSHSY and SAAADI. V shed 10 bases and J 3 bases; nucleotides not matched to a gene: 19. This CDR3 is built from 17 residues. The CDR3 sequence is CATDSTGARDVYTEAFF. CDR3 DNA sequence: TGCGCCACCGATTCGACAGGGGCGAGGGATGTGTACACTGAAGCTTTCTTT.

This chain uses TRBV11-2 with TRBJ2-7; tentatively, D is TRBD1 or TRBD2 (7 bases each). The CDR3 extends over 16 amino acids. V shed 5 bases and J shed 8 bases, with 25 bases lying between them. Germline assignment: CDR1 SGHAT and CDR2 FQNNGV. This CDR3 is CASSQGGRRWDSKQYF. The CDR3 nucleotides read TGTGCCAGCAGCCAGGGGGGGCGCAGGTGGGATTCGAAGCAGTACTTC.

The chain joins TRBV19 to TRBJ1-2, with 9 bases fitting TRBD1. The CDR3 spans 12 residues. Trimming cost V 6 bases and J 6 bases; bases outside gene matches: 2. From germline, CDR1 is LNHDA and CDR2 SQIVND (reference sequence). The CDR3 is CASRTGGNGYTF. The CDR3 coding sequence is TGTGCCAGTAGAACAGGGGGCAATGGCTACACCTTC.

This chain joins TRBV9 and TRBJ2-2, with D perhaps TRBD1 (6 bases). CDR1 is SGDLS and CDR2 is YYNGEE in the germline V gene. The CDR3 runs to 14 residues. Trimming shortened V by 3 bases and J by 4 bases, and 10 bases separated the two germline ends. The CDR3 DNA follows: TGTGCCAGCAGCGGGACAGCAATCACCGGGGAGCTGTTTTTT. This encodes CASSGTAITGELFF.

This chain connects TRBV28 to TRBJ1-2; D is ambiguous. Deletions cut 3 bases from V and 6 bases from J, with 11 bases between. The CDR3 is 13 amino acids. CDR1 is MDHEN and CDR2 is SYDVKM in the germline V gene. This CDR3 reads CASSLAKSDGYTF. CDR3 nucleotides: TGTGCCAGCAGTTTGGCCAAAAGCGATGGCTACACCTTC.

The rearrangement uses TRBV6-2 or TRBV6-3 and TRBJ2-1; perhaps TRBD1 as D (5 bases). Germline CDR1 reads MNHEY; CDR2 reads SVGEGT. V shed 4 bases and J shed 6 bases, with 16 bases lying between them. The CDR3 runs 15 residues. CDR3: CASSFGRAEINEQFF. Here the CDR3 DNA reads TGTGCCAGCAGTTTCGGCAGGGCCGAAATCAATGAGCAGTTCTTC.

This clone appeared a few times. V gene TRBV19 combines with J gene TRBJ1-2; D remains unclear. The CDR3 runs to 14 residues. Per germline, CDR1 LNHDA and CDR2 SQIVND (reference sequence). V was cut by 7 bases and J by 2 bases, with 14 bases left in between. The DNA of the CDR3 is TGTGCCAGTACTCATTTGGGAGGAAACTATGGCTACACCTTC. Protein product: CASTHLGGNYGYTF.

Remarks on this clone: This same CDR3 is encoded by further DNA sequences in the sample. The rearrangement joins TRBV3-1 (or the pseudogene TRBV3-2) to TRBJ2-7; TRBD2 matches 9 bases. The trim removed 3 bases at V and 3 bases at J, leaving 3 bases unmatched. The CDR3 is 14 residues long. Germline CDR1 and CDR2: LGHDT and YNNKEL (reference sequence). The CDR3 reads CASSQGLAGYEQYF. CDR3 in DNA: TGTGCCAGCAGCCAGGGACTAGCAGGCTACGAGCAGTACTTC.

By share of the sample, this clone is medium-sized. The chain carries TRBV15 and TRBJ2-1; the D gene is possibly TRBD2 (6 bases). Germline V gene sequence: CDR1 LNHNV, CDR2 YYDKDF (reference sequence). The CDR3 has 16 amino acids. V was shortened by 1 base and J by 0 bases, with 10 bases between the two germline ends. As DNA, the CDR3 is TGTGCCACCAGCAGAGTGGGGGGTGGCTCCTACAATGAGCAGTTCTTC. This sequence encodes CATSRVGGGSYNEQFF.

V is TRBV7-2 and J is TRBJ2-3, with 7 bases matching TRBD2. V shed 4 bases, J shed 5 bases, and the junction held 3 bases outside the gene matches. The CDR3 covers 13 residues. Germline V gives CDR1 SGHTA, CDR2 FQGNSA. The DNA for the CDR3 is TGTGCCAGCAGCTCGACGGGGGGAGATACGCAGTATTTT. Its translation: CASSSTGGDTQYF. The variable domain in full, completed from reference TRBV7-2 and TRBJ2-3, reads GAGVSQSPSNKVTEKGKDVELRCDPISGHTALYWYRQSLGQGLEFLIYFQGNSAPDKSGLPSDRFSAERTGGSVSTLTIQRTQQEDSAVYLCASSSTGGDTQYFGPGTRLTVL.

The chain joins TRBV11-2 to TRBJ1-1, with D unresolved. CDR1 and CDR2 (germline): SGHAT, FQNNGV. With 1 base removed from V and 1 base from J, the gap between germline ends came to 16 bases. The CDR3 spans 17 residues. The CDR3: CASSLVTPGSSNTEAFF. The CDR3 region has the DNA TGTGCCAGCAGCTTAGTTACCCCGGGCAGCTCGAACACTGAAGCTTTCTTT.

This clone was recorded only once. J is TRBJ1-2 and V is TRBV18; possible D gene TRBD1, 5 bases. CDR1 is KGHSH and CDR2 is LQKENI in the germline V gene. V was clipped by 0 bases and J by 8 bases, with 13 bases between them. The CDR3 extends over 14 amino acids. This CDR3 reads CASSPPAREGGYTF. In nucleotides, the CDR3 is TGTGCCAGCTCACCACCGGCCAGGGAGGGGGGCTACACCTTC.

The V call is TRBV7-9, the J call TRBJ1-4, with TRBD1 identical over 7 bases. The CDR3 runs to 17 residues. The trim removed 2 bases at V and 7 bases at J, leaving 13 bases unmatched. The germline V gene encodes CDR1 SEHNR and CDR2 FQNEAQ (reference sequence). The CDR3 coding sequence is TGTGCCAGCAGCTTATCCCCTCGACAGGGTGGGGGTGAAAAACTGTTTTTT. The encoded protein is CASSLSPRQGGGEKLFF.

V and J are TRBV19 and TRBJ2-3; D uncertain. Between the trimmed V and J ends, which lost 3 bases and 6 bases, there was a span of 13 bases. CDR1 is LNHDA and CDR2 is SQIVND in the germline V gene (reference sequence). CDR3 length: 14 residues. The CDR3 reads CASSIGDLGDTQYF. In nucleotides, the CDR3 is TGTGCCAGTAGTATTGGGGATCTAGGGGATACGCAGTATTTT.

The chain's CDR3 is CASSLTGSSYEQYF. The CDR3 DNA reads as TGTGCCAGCAGCTTAACGGGAAGCTCCTACGAGCAGTACTTC. V and J are TRBV7-2 and TRBJ2-7, with a weak D call TRBD2 (5 bases). With 2 bases removed from V and 0 bases from J, the gap between germline ends came to 8 bases. The germline V gene encodes CDR1 SGHTA and CDR2 FQGNSA. The CDR3 contains 14 residues.

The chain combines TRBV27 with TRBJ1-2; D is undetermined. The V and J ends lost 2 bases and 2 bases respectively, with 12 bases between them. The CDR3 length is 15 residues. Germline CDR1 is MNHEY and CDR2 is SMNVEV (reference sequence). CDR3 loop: CASSLHGNGNYGYTF. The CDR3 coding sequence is TGTGCCAGCAGTTTACACGGGAATGGAAACTATGGCTACACCTTC.

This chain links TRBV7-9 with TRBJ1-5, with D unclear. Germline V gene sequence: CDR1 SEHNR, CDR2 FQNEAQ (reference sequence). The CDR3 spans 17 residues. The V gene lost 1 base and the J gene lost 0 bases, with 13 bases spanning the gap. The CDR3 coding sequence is TGTGCCAGCAGCTTAGTAAGGCAGCCTTATAGCAATCAGCCCCAGCATTTT. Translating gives CASSLVRQPYSNQPQHF.

CDR3 sequence: CASSISGRHYNEQFF. The DNA for the CDR3 is TGTGCCAGTAGTATTTCCGGGAGGCATTACAATGAGCAGTTCTTC. This chain joins TRBV19 and TRBJ2-1; 7 bases agree with TRBD2. The V and J ends lost 3 bases and 4 bases, in that order; junction bases with no gene match: 6. The CDR3 consists of 15 residues. CDR1 and CDR2 (germline): LNHDA, SQIVND (reference sequence).